This T cell receptor beta chain originates from a study of cytomegalovirus exposure and HLA in healthy donors. Study outcomes and limitations: Presence/absence analyses rested on an assumption that sequencing depth was roughly uniform across donors. A link between a missense DCLRE1C variant and TCR beta V- and J-gene trimming emerged from a later analysis.

The CDR3 spans 15 residues. Germline lookup yields CDR1 LGHNA and CDR2 YNFKEQ. Trimming stripped 4 bases from V and 0 bases from J, with 10 bases between. Points on this clone: What it binds is unknown.

60 Vbeta and 13 Jbeta primers were used in PCR. Sequencing was performed with immunoSEQ multiplex PCR; in TCRdb, only in-frame clones are kept and a portion is missing. The sample holds 95,000 to 100,000 clones, approximately 85% seen once. The chain employs TRBV4-2 and TRBJ2-1, with D maybe TRBD1 (6 bases). This TCR was sampled from a man aged 25 to 40 in good health and CMV-seronegative. Sequencing was carried out using PBMCs. This CDR3 is CASSPTGNSYNEQFF. The DNA of the CDR3 is TGTGCCAGCAGCCCCACAGGGAACTCCTACAATGAGCAGTTCTTC.